One sample yielded the 3 T cell receptor beta chains listed below, sequenced in a study of shared clonotypes between healthy human individuals. Here immunoSEQ multiplex PCR was the method, and the copy in TCRdb shows in-frame clones only, minus some. The sample has under 350,000 clones, more than 75% seen once. The sample comprised memory CD8+ T cells sorted from blood. Subset specified: CD45RO+ cells pooled with CCR7-negative TemRA cells. These receptors came from a man in his late teens or twenties in good health.

The table lists this clone with a count of one. The chain uses TRBV27 and TRBJ2-3; D is unclear. V lost 6 bases and J lost 3, with 10 bases in between. Germline loops: CDR1 MNHEY, CDR2 SMNVEV (reference sequence). The CDR3 extends over 13 amino acids. DNA of the CDR3: TGTGCCAGCAGGAAGGCTCGGACAGATACGCAGTATTTT. Residues: CASRKARTDTQYF.

The chain is built from TRBV25-1 and TRBJ1-4; weak D call: TRBD1 (5 bases). V dropped 5 bases and J dropped 0 bases, with 19 bases sitting between them. The CDR3 is made up of 18 amino acids. The germline gives CDR1 MGHDK, CDR2 SYGVNS. Here the CDR3 reads CASSNLPRGPPTNEKLFF. CDR3 bases: TGTGCCAGCAGTAACTTACCCCGGGGCCCACCAACTAATGAAAAACTGTTTTTT.

This chain connects TRBV6-5 to TRBJ2-3; D unclear. Between the trimmed V and J ends, which lost 2 bases and 2 bases, there was a span of 8 bases. CDR3 length: 14 residues. Per the germline V gene, CDR1 is MNHEY and CDR2 is SVGAGI. The CDR3: CASSYLEDTDTQYF. In DNA, the CDR3 is TGTGCCAGCAGTTACCTAGAGGACACAGATACGCAGTATTTT.